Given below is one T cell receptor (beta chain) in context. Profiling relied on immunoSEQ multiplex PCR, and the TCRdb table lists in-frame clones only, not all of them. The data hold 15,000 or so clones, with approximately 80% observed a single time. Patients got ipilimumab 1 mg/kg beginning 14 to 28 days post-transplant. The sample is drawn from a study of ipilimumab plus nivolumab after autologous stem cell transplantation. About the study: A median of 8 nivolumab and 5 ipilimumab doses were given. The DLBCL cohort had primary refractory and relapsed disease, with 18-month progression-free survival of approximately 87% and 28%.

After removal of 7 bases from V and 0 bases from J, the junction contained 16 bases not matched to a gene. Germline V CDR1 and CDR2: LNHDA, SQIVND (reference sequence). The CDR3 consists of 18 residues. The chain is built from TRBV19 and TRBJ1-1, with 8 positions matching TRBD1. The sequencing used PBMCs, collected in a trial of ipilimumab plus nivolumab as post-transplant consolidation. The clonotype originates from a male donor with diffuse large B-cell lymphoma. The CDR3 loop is CASTLQRGQATLNTEAFF. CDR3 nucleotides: TGTGCCAGTACCCTACAGCGGGGACAGGCGACCCTGAACACTGAAGCTTTCTTT.